This T cell receptor beta chain derives from a study of blood T cells in healthy people across ages. Next came a second PCR, run for roughly 6 to 11 cycles, which used a sample-barcoded 5' primer along with a J-beta primer mix. TCRdb redid the calling of the 5' RACE reads with MiXCR, one entry per CDR3 protein. The table has hundreds of thousands of distinct CDR3 sequences, around 48% seen once. Healthy Caucasians from Russia aged roughly 6 to 100 served as donors. The sample consisted of blood. The TCR sequence derives from a woman aged 55 to 70 in good health.

The CDR3 region is CASSQEGLAGLYEQYF. CDR3 nucleotides: TGCGCCAGCAGCCAAGAGGGACTAGCGGGACTCTACGAGCAGTACTTC. The chain combines TRBV4-3 with TRBJ2-7; TRBD2 agrees at 13 bases. Looked up from germline, CDR1 is LGHNA and CDR2 is YSLEER. The length of the CDR3 is 16 residues. Losses at the gene ends were 0 bases for V and 3 bases for J; bases not matched to a gene: 2.